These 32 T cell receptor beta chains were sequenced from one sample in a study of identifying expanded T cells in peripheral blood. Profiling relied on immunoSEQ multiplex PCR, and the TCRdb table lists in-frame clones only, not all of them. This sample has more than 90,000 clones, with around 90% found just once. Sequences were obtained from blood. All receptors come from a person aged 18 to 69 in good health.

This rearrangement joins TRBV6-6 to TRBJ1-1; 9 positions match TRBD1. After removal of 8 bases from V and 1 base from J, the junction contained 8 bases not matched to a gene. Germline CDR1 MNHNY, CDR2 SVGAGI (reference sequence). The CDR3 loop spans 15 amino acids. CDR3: CASASQGAGNTEAFF. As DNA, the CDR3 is TGTGCCAGCGCTTCACAGGGGGCCGGGAACACTGAAGCTTTCTTT.

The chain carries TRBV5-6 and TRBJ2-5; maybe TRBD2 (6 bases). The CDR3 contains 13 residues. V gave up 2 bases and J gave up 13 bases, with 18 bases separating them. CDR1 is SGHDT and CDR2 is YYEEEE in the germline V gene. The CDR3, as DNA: TGTGCCAGCAGCTTAGGGCGGGACGATTCCTCGTACTTC. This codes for CASSLGRDDSSYF. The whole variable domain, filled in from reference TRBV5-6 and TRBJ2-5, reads DAGVTQSPTHLIKTRGQQVTLRCSPKSGHDTVSWYQQALGQGPQFIFQYYEEEERQRGNFPDRFSGHQFPNYSSELNVNALLLGDSALYLCASSLGRDDSSYFGPGTRLLVL.

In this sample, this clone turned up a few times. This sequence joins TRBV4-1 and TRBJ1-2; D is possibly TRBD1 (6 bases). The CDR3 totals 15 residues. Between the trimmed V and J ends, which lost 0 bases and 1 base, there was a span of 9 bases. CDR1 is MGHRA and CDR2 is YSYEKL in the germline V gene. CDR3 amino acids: CASSQETGLNYGYTF. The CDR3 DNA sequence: TGCGCCAGCAGCCAAGAAACAGGGCTTAACTATGGCTACACCTTC.

CDR3 loop: CASSSGQKNQPQHF. The DNA for the CDR3 is TGTGCCAGCAGCTCGGGACAGAAGAATCAGCCCCAGCATTTT. This sequence joins TRBV5-8 and TRBJ1-5; 7 nucleotides agree with TRBD1. The V and J ends lost 3 bases and 4 bases, in that order; junction bases with no gene match: 4. Per the germline V gene, CDR1 is SGHTS and CDR2 is YDEGEE. CDR3 length: 14 amino acids.

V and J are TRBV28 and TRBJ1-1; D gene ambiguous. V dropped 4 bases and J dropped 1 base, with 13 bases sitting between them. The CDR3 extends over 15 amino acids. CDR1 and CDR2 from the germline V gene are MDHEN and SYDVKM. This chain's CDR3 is CASSSGGRSNTEAFF. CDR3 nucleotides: TGTGCCAGCAGTTCCGGCGGTAGGTCGAACACTGAAGCTTTCTTT.

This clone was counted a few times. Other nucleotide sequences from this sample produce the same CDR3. For the CDR3, the DNA is TGTGCCACGGACAGGGGGAACACCGGGGAGCTGTTTTTT. Translation: CATDRGNTGELFF. This chain connects TRBV6-1 to TRBJ2-2; the match to TRBD1 covers 9 bases. The trim removed 10 bases at V and 1 base at J, leaving 1 base unmatched. The CDR3 length is 13 residues. Germline CDR1 reads MNHNS; CDR2 reads SASEGT.

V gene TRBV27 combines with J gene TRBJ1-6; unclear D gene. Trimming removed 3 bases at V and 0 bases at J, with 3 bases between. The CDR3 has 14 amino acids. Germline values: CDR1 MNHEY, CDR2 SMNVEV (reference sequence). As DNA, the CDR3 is TGTGCCAGCAGTTTTAACTCCTATAATTCACCCCTCCACTTT. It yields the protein CASSFNSYNSPLHF.

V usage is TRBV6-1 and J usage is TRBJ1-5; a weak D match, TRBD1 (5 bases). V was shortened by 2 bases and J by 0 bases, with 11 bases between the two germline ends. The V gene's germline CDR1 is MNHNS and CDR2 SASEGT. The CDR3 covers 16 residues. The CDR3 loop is CASSEWGRLSNQPQHF. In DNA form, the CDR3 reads TGTGCCAGCAGTGAATGGGGACGCCTTAGCAATCAGCCCCAGCATTTT.

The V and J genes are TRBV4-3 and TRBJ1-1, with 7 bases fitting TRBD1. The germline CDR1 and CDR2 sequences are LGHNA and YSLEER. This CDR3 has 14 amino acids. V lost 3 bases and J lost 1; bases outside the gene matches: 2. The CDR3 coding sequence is TGCGCCAGCAGCCACGGACAGGAGAACACTGAAGCTTTCTTT. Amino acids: CASSHGQENTEAFF.

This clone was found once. The CDR3 sequence is CASSTTSLYYEQYF. CDR3 in DNA: TGTGCCAGTAGTACTACAAGCCTTTACTACGAGCAGTACTTC. The chain links TRBV19 to TRBJ2-7; D unresolved. V was clipped by 4 bases and J by 3 bases, with 13 bases between them. This CDR3 region has 14 residues. The germline CDR1 and CDR2 sequences are LNHDA and SQIVND (reference sequence).

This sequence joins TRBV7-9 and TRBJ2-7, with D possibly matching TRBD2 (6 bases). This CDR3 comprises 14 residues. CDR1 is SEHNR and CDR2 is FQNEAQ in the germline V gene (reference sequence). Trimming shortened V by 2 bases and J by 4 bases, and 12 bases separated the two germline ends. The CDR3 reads CASSLSRDWYEQYF. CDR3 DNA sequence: TGTGCCAGCAGCTTATCCCGGGACTGGTACGAGCAGTACTTC.

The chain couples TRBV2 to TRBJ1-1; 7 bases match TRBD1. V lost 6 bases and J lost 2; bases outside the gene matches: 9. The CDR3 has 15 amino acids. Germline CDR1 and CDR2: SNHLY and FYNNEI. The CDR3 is CASRRSGQQNTEAFF. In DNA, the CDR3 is TGTGCCAGCAGGAGATCGGGACAGCAAAACACTGAAGCTTTCTTT.

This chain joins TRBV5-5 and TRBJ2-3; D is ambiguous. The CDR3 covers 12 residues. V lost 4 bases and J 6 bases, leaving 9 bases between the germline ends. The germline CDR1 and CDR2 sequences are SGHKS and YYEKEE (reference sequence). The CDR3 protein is CASSPLVDTQYF. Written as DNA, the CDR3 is TGTGCCAGCAGCCCTCTCGTGGATACGCAGTATTTT.

The chain's CDR3 is CASSLYFVAGNTIYF. CDR3 DNA sequence: TGTGCCAGCAGCTTATATTTCGTCGCTGGAAACACCATATATTTT. The gene calls are TRBV7-8 and TRBJ1-3; D call uncertain. This CDR3 contains 15 residues. V gave up 2 bases and J gave up 2 bases, with 10 bases separating them. CDR1 is SGHVS and CDR2 is FQNEAQ in the germline V gene.

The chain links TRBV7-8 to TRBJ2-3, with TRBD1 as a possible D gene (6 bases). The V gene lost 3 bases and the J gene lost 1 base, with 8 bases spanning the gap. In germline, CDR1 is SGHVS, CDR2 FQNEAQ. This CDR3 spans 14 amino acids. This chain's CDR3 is CASSLWTGTDTQYF. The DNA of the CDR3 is TGTGCCAGCAGCTTGTGGACAGGCACAGATACGCAGTATTTT.

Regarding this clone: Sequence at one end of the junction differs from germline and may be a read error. CDR3 in amino acids: CASSEDPKGSSYEQYF. The CDR3 DNA is TGCGCCAGCAGCGAAGACCCTAAGGGGAGCTCCTACGAGCAGTACTTC. The chain combines TRBV4-3 with TRBJ2-7; tentatively, D is TRBD1 or TRBD2 (5 bases each). From germline, CDR1 is LGHNA and CDR2 YSLEER. The CDR3 loop spans 16 amino acids.

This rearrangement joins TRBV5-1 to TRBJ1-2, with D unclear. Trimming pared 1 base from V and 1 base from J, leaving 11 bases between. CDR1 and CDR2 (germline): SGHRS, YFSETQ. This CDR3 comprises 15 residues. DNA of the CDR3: TGCGCCAGCAGCTTGCAGTCAGGTGATAACTATGGCTACACCTTC. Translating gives CASSLQSGDNYGYTF.

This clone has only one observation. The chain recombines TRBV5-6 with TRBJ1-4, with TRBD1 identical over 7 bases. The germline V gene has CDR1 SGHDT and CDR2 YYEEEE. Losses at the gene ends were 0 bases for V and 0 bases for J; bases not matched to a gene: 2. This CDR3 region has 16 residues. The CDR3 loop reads CASSLDRGTTNEKLFF. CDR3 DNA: TGTGCCAGCAGCTTGGACAGGGGAACAACTAATGAAAAACTGTTTTTT.

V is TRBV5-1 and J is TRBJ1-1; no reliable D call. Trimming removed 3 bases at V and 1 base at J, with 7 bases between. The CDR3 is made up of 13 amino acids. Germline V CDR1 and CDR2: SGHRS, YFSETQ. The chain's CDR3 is CASSWDRNTEAFF. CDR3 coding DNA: TGCGCCAGCAGCTGGGATAGGAACACTGAAGCTTTCTTT. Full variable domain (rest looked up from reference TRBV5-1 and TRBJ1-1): KAGVTQTPRYLIKTRGQQVTLSCSPISGHRSVSWYQQTPGQGLQFLFEYFSETQRNKGNFPGRFSGRQFSNSRSEMNVSTLELGDSALYLCASSWDRNTEAFFGQGTRLTVV.

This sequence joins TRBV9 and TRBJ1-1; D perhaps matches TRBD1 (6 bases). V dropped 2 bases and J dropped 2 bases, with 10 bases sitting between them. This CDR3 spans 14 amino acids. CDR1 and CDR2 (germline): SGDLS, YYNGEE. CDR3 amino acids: CASSVSDSNTEAFF. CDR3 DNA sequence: TGTGCCAGCAGCGTCTCGGACAGTAACACTGAAGCTTTCTTT.

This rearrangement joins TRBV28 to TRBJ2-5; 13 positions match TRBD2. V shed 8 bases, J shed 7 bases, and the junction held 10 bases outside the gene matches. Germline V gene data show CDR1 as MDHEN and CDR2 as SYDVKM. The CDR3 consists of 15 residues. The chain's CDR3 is CASLGTSGARGTQYF. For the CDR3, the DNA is TGTGCCAGCCTCGGGACTAGCGGGGCTCGGGGGACCCAGTACTTC.

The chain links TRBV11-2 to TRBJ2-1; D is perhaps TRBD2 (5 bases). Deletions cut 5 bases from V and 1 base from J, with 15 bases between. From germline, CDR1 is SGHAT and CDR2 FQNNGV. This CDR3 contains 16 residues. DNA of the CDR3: TGTGCCAGCAGCGTACTAACAAGAGGGTCCTACAATGAGCAGTTCTTC. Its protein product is CASSVLTRGSYNEQFF.

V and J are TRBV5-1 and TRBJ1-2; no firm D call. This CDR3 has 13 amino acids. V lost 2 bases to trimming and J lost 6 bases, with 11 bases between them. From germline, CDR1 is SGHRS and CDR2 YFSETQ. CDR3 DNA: TGCGCCAGCAGCTTTTGGGATGTTAATGGCTACACCTTC. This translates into CASSFWDVNGYTF.

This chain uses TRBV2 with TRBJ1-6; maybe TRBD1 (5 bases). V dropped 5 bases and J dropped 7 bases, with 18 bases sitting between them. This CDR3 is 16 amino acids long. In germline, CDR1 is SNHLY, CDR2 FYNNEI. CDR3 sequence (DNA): TGTGCCAGCAGTCCGGGACGTCGGACTTCGAATTCACCCCTCCACTTT. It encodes CASSPGRRTSNSPLHF.

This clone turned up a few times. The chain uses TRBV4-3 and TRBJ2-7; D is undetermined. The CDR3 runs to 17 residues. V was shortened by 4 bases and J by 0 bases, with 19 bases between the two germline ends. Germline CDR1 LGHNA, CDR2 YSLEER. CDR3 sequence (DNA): TGCGCCAGCAGCCCGGCTGTGGCGACAATAAGCTCCTACGAGCAGTACTTC. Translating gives CASSPAVATISSYEQYF.

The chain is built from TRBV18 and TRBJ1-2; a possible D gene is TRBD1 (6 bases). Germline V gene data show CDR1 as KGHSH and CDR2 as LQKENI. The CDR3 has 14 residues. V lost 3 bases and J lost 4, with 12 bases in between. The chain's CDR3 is CASSPVRGAYGYTF. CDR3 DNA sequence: TGTGCCAGCTCACCGGTGAGGGGGGCCTATGGCTACACCTTC.

CDR3: CASSFRQGSSGANVLTF. DNA of the CDR3: TGTGCCAGCAGCTTTCGACAGGGGAGCTCTGGGGCCAACGTCCTGACTTTC. V usage is TRBV11-1 and J usage is TRBJ2-6, with TRBD1 identical over 8 bases. CDR1 and CDR2 (germline): SGHAT, FQDESV (reference sequence). The CDR3 contains 17 residues. V lost 3 bases to trimming and J lost 0 bases; unmatched junction nucleotides: 4.

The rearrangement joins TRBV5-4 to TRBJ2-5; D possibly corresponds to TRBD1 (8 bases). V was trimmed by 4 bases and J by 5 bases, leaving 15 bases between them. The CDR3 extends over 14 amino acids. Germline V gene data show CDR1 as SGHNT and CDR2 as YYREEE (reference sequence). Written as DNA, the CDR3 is TGTGCCAGCAGCCGGACAGGGCGGGAGGAGACCCAGTACTTC. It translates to CASSRTGREETQYF.

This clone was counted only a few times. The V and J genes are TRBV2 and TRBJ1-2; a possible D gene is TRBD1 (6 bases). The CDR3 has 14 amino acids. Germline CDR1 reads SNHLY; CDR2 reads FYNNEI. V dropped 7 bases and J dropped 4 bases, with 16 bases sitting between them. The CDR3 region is CASTVSDRFYGYTF. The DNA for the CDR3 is TGTGCCAGCACAGTGTCGGACAGATTCTATGGCTACACCTTC.

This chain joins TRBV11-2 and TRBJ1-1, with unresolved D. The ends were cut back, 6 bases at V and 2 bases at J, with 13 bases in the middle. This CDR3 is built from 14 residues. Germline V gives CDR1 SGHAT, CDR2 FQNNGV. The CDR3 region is CASSWTWGNTEAFF. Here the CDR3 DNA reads TGTGCCAGCAGTTGGACTTGGGGAAACACTGAAGCTTTCTTT. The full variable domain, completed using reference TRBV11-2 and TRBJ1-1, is EAGVAQSPRYKIIEKRQSVAFWCNPISGHATLYWYQQILGQGPKLLIQFQNNGVVDDSQLPKDRFSAERLKGVDSTLKIQPAKLEDSAVYLCASSWTWGNTEAFFGQGTRLTVV.

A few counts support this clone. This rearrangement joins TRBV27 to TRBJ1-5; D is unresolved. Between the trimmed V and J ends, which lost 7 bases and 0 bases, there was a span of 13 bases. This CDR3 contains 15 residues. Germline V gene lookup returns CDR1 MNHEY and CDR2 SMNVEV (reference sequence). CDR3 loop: CASTRSDYSNQPQHF. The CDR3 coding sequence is TGTGCCAGCACTCGTTCAGATTATAGCAATCAGCCCCAGCATTTT.

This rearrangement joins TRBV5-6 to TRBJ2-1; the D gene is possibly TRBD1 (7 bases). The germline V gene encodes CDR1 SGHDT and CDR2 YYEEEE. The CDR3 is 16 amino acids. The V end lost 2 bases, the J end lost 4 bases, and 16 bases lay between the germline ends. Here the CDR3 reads CASSLDRVGGYNEQFF. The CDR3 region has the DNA TGTGCCAGCAGCTTAGACAGGGTGGGGGGATACAATGAGCAGTTCTTC.